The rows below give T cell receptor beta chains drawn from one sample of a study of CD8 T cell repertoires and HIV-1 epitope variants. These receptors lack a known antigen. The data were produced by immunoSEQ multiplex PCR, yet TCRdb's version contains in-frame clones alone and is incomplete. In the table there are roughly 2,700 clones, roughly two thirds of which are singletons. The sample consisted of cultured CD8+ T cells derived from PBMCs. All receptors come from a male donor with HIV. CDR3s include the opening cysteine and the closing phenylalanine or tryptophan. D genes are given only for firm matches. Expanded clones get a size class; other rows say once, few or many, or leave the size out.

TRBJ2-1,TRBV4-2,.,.,TGTGCCAGCAGCCAAGGAATCGGGGAGATCGGGCAGTTCTTC,CASSQGIGEIGQFF
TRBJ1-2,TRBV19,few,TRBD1,TGTGCCAGTAGCATAGAACCGACAGGGGGAACCCCTACCCACTTATATGGCTACACCTTC,CASSIEPTGGTPTHLYGYTF
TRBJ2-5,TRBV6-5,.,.,TGTGCCAGCAGTTACTCCCTCGGACAAGAGACCCAGTACTTC,CASSYSLGQETQYF
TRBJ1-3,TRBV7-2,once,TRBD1,TGTGCCAGCAGCTTAGAGGGGGCGCATGGAAACACCATATATTTT,CASSLEGAHGNTIYF
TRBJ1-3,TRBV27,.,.,TGTGCCAGCAGTCTAACCGCAGGGTTTGGAAACACCATATATTTT,CASSLTAGFGNTIYF
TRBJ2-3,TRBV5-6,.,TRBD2,TGTGCCAGCCATAGCGGGGGGCCGTTCTCACTTGAAGCAGATACGCAGTATTTT,CASHSGGPFSLEADTQYF
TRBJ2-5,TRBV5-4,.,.,TGTGCCAGCAGCTTAATGGGCCTCGGGGCCCACCAAGAGACCCAGTACTTC,CASSLMGLGAHQETQYF
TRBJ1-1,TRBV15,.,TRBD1,TGTGCCACCAGCAGGAACGATGGGACAGGGGGCGGGAAGAACACTGAAGCTTTCTTT,CATSRNDGTGGGKNTEAFF
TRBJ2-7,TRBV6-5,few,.,TGTGCCAGCTCCATCGGGGGCCCCGAGCAGTACTTC,CASSIGGPEQYF
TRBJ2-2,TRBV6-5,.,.,TGTGCCAGCAGACTGGGAGCAAACACCGGGGAGCTGTTTTTT,CASRLGANTGELFF
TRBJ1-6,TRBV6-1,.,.,TGTGCCAGCAGTGAAGCGAGGGGGGGGTTTAGTAATTCACCCCTCCACTTT,CASSEARGGFSNSPLHF
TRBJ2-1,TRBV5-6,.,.,TGTGCCAGCAGCTTTAACCTCGACGGCTATGAGCAGTTCTTC,CASSFNLDGYEQFF
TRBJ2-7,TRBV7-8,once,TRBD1,TGTGCCAGCAGCTTAGCTGGGACAGGGTCCTACGAGCAGTACTTC,CASSLAGTGSYEQYF
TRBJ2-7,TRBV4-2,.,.,TGTGCCAGCAGCCATGGGGATGGAGGGGGGTACGAGCAGTACTTC,CASSHGDGGGYEQYF
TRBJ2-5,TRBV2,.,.,TGTGCCAGCAGCTCCGCCGGGATAGATCAAGAGACCCAGTACTTC,CASSSAGIDQETQYF
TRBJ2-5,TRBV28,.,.,TGTGCCAGCAGTACAGGGTACCAAGAGACCCAGTACTTC,CASSTGYQETQYF
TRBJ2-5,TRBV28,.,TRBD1,TGTGCCAGCAGTCGTGAATCAGGGGGCCAAGAGACCCAGTACTTC,CASSRESGGQETQYF
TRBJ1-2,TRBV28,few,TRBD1,TGTGCCAGCATGGGACAGGGCCGTGGTGGCTACACCTTC,CASMGQGRGGYTF
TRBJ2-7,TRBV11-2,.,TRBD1,TGTGCCAGCAGCTTAGCCGGGACAGGGACCTACGAGCAGTACTTC,CASSLAGTGTYEQYF
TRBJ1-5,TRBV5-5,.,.,TGTGCCAGCAGCTTGGCCTGGCAGACTGGTCAGCCCCAGCATTTT,CASSLAWQTGQPQHF
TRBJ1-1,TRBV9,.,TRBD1,TGTGCCAGCAGCCAACAGGGGAGGAACACTGAAGCTTTCTTT,CASSQQGRNTEAFF
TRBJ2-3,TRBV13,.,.,TGTGCCAGCAGCGGCCGAGAGGAGGAGGGCACAGATACGCAGTATTTT,CASSGREEEGTDTQYF
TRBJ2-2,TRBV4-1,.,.,TGCGCCAGCAGCCAAGACCGATCGGGCACCGGGGAGCTGTTTTTT,CASSQDRSGTGELFF
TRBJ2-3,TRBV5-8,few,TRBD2,TGTGCCAGCAGCCCCACTAGCGGGAAAGATACAGATACGCAGTATTTT,CASSPTSGKDTDTQYF
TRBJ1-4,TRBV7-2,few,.,TGTGCCAGCAGCGGAGCGGGGGCTCGAGAAAAACTGTTTTTT,CASSGAGAREKLFF
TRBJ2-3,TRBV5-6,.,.,TGTGCCAGCAGTGGTACGGGAGCTTGGGCAGATACGCAGTATTTT,CASSGTGAWADTQYF
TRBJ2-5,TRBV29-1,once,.,TGCAGCGCTGACGACGGGAACCAAGAGACCCAGTACTTC,CSADDGNQETQYF
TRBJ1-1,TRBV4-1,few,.,TGCGCCAGCAGCCAGGTCGGGATGAACACTGAAGCTTTCTTT,CASSQVGMNTEAFF
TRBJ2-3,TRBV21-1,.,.,TGTGCCAGCGGGGGCAGGGGCACAGATACGCAGTATTTT,CASGGRGTDTQYF
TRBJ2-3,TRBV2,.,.,TGTGCCAGCCGAATGGGAGGGGGTTGGACAGATACGCAGTATTTT,CASRMGGGWTDTQYF
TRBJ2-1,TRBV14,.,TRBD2,TGTGCCAGCAGGCTAGCGGGAGAAGGTGAGCAGTTCTTC,CASRLAGEGEQFF
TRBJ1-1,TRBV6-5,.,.,TGTGCCAGCATGGGCACTGAAGCTTTCTTT,CASMGTEAFF
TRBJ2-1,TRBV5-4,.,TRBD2,TGTGCCAGCAGCTTGTACGCGGGAGTTGGCAATGAGCAGTTCTTC,CASSLYAGVGNEQFF
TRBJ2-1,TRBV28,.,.,TGTGCCAGCAGTTTTTCACAAGGCAATGAGCAGTTCTTC,CASSFSQGNEQFF
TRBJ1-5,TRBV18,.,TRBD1,TGTGCCAGCTCACCCTCAGGACAGGGCTTGCCCCAGCATTTT,CASSPSGQGLPQHF
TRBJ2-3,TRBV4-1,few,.,TGCGCCAGCAGCCAAGCTACAGGGTTAGATACGCAGTATTTT,CASSQATGLDTQYF
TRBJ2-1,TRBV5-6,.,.,TGTGCCAGCAGCTTGGAAGCTTTTGAGCAGTTCTTC,CASSLEAFEQFF
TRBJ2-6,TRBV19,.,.,TGTGCCAGTAGTCTGACTGGGGCCAACGTCCTGACTTTC,CASSLTGANVLTF
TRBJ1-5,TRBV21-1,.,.,TGTGCCAGCAGCACTTTGACCTTTTTCAGCAATCAGCCCCAGCATTTT,CASSTLTFFSNQPQHF
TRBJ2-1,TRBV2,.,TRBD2,TGTGCCAGCAGTGATCGGGGGAGGGATTCGTATGAGCAGTTCTTC,CASSDRGRDSYEQFF
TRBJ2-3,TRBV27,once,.,TGTGCCAGCAGGTACACAGATACGCAGTATTTT,CASRYTDTQYF
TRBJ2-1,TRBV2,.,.,TGTGCCAGCAGTCCGCTTAGCGGAGGGGGGGCGTTCAATGAGCAGTTCTTC,CASSPLSGGGAFNEQFF
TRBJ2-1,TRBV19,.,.,TGTGCCAGTAGTTGGGCCAGCGGAGGGGGCAATGAGCAGTTCTTC,CASSWASGGGNEQFF
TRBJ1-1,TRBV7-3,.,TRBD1,TGTGCCAGCCGGGTGACAGGGGTGACGTCCAACACTGAAGCTTTCTTT,CASRVTGVTSNTEAFF
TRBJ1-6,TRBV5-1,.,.,TGCGCCAGCAGCCCGCTGGAGGGAGGTAATTCACCCCTCCACTTT,CASSPLEGGNSPLHF
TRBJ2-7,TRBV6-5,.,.,TGTGCCAGCAGTTACTCACAGGGCTACGAGCAGTACTTC,CASSYSQGYEQYF
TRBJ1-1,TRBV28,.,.,TGTGCCAGCAGCCCGAACCTCTCATCTATGAACACTGAAGCTTTCTTT,CASSPNLSSMNTEAFF
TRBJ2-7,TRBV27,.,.,TGTGCCAGCAGGAACTGGGACTCCTACGAGCAGTACTTC,CASRNWDSYEQYF
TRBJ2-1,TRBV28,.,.,TGTGCCAGCAGGCCTTTCCTGAGGGAAAATGAGCAGTTCTTC,CASRPFLRENEQFF
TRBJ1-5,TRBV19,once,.,TGTGCCAGTAGTATAGGACCGGCGTATAGCAATCAGCCCCAGCATTTT,CASSIGPAYSNQPQHF
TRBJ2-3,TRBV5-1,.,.,TGCGCCAGCCGGATCACAGATACGCAGTATTTT,CASRITDTQYF
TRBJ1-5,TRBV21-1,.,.,TGTGCCAGCAGCGGTAAGACGCAGGGGATTAATAGCAATCAGCCCCAGCATTTT,CASSGKTQGINSNQPQHF
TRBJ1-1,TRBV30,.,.,TGTGCCTGGAGTGCGGGACACCTTAACACTGAAGCTTTCTTT,CAWSAGHLNTEAFF
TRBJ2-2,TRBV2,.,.,TGTGCCAGCAGCACCGGGACTGGCTCCTGGGAGCTGTTTTTT,CASSTGTGSWELFF
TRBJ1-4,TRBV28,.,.,TGTGCCAGCAACGGGGAGACCCCTGAAAAACTGTTTTTT,CASNGETPEKLFF